This T cell receptor (beta chain) was profiled in a study of tumor-infiltrating lymphocytes in localized non-small cell lung cancer. Study-level information: Patients included smokers and never-smokers with various histologies, some sampled after neoadjuvant chemotherapy. Whole-study results and caveats: Available tissue quantity limited TCR sequencing to a patient subset. Different pieces of the same tissue went to different assays, confounding technical variation with intratumor heterogeneity.

In its sample, this clone was seen once. Its antigen remains unknown. TCRdb keeps only in-frame clones here, not all; method: immunoSEQ multiplex PCR. The table includes tens of thousands of clones, around two thirds detected once. Germline CDR1 is SGHTS and CDR2 is YDEGEE. The V and J ends lost 1 base and 7 bases respectively, with 9 bases between them. The CDR3 contains 13 residues. The specimen sequenced was lung tumor tissue. The gene calls are TRBV5-8 and TRBJ2-1, with D perhaps TRBD2 (6 bases). The TCR sequence derives from a human donor with non-small cell lung cancer. The CDR3 DNA reads TGTGCCAGCAGCTTGTTCGGGGGTAATGAGCAGTTCTTC. It specifies CASSLFGGNEQFF.